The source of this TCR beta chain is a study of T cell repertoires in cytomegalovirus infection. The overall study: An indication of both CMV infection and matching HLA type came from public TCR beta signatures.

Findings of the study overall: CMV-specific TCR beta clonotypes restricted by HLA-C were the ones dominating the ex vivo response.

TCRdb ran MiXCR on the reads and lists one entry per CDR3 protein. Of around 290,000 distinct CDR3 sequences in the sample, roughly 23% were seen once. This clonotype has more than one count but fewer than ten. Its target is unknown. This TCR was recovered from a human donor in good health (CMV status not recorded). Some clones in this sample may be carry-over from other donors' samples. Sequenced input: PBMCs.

The CDR3: CASRAGANVLTF. For the CDR3, the DNA is TGTGCCAGCAGGGCTGGGGCCAACGTCCTGACTTTC. The chain carries TRBV28 and TRBJ2-6, with D hard to call. CDR3 length: 12 residues. V lost 6 bases and J 2 bases, leaving 2 bases between the germline ends. The germline V gene has CDR1 MDHEN and CDR2 SYDVKM.